This T cell receptor beta chain was obtained from a study of CD8 T cells in ankylosing spondylitis. TCRdb re-called the 5' RACE reads through MiXCR, storing one row per CDR3 protein. The data contain 250,000 to 350,000 distinct CDR3 sequences, 20% of them singletons. This clonotype has just a few counts. Its antigen is as yet unknown. Germline values: CDR1 DFQATT, CDR2 SNEGSKA (reference sequence). The CDR3 consists of 12 residues. Unmatched junction bases numbered 5, after V lost 6 bases and J lost 6 bases. General study points: The authors reported significant enrichment of disease-linked clones in matched ankylosing spondylitis synovial fluid. There were earlier reports of some motif variants in reactive arthritis synovial fluid and blood.

The chain joins TRBV20-1 to TRBJ2-3; 8 bases align to TRBD2. The sequenced sample was blood, either unsorted or a sorted T cell fraction (not recorded which). The receptor comes from a male donor with ankylosing spondylitis or in good health (not recorded which). CDR3 bases: TGCAGTGCCTTAGCGGGATGGGATACGCAGTATTTT. Residues: CSALAGWDTQYF.